This T cell receptor (beta chain) was obtained from a study of blood T cells in healthy people across ages. A J-beta primer mix and a sample-barcoded 5' primer were used in a second PCR of about 7 to 12 cycles. Tags on each cDNA molecule came from a template-switch adaptor with 12 random nucleotides. At least 2.5 million CDR3-containing paired-end reads were obtained per sample. MiXCR, run by TCRdb on the 5' RACE reads, gives a single entry per CDR3 protein. The sample holds around 400,000 distinct CDR3 sequences, 50% to 60% seen once. Trimming took off 3 bases at V and 1 base at J, with 9 bases between the two ends. The CDR3 sequence is 15 residues long. CDR1 SEHNR and CDR2 FQNEAQ come from the germline V gene (reference sequence).

The gene calls are TRBV7-9 and TRBJ2-2, with unresolved D. The sequence came from a man aged 55-75 years in good health. Sequencing was carried out using blood. DNA of the CDR3: TGTGCCAGCAGCTTGAGACGGAAGAACACCGGGGAGCTGTTTTTT. As protein: CASSLRRKNTGELFF.